The 20 T cell receptor beta chains in this list originate from one sample, sequenced in a study of shared clonotypes between healthy human individuals. The protocol was immunoSEQ multiplex PCR, while the TCRdb copy is restricted to in-frame clones and leaves out a portion. The table records a few hundred thousand clones, roughly three quarters of them present only once. The sample comprised PBMCs. The receptors stem from a woman aged 40 to 49 in good health. Some clones in this sample may be carry-over from other donors' samples.

This sequence joins TRBV14 and TRBJ2-7; unclear D gene. Germline assignment: CDR1 SGHDN and CDR2 FVKESK. V gave up 1 base and J gave up 5 bases, with 3 bases separating them. The CDR3 spans 11 residues. The CDR3 reads CASSQGDEQYF. CDR3 DNA sequence: TGTGCCAGCAGCCAAGGGGACGAGCAGTACTTC.

For this clone: A much larger clone sits a single nucleotide away, making a read error possible. The CDR3 DNA is TGTACCTGGAGTCCGAGTAGCAATCAGCCCCAGCATTTT. This translates into CTWSPSSNQPQHF. This sequence joins TRBV30 and TRBJ1-5; D uncertain. This CDR3 contains 13 residues. Germline CDR1 is GTSNPN and CDR2 is SVGIG (reference sequence).

This clone is a singleton in its sample. A single base separates this from a much larger clone, so it may be a read error. V gene TRBV10-2 combines with J gene TRBJ2-1, with 11 bases matching TRBD2. The CDR3 extends over 19 amino acids. The V gene's germline CDR1 is WSHSY and CDR2 SAAADI. Here the CDR3 reads CASSAGTGLASGRFNERFF. In DNA, the CDR3 is TGCGCCAGCAGCGCCGGGACAGGGTTGGCTAGCGGGAGGTTCAATGAGCGGTTCTTC.

The chain is built from TRBV27 and TRBJ2-1, with TRBD2 matching over 8 bases. The CDR3 spans 13 residues. The germline V gene encodes CDR1 MNHEY and CDR2 SMNVEV (reference sequence). V dropped 4 bases and J dropped 9; count of bases not matched to a gene: 5. CDR3 amino acids: CASSSGLVSEQFF. The CDR3 DNA reads TGTGCCAGCAGTTCGGGACTAGTTAGTGAGCAGTTCTTC.

Comments on this clone: Just one base apart from a much larger clone, this may be a read error. The chain recombines TRBV15 with TRBJ2-7, with TRBD2 matching over 7 bases. The CDR3 covers 15 residues. Per germline, CDR1 LNHNV and CDR2 YYDKDF (reference sequence). CDR3 in amino acids: CATSMGPGGIYEQCF. The DNA of the CDR3 is TGTGCCACCAGCATGGGGCCGGGGGGAATATACGAGCAGTGCTTC.

J is TRBJ2-1 and V is TRBV7-6; TRBD2 is a possible D gene (6 bases). The germline gives CDR1 SGHVS, CDR2 FNYEAQ. Trimming stripped 5 bases from V and 2 bases from J, with 13 bases between. This CDR3 has 15 residues. CDR3 sequence: CASSPGRGTYNEQFF. CDR3 coding DNA: TGTGCCAGCAGCCCAGGTCGGGGGACCTACAATGAGCAGTTCTTC.

This rearrangement joins TRBV4-1 to TRBJ2-3; 11 nucleotides align to TRBD2. CDR1 is MGHRA and CDR2 is YSYEKL in the germline V gene. This CDR3 is built from 18 residues. Germline trimming cut 0 bases from V and 5 bases from J; bases unmatched to any gene: 10. CDR3 bases: TGCGCCAGCAGCCAAGAATTTCTTAGCGGGAGGGCCGTAGATACGCAGTATTTT. Its protein is CASSQEFLSGRAVDTQYF.

This clone was observed once. A far larger clone is just one base off, so this is likely a read error. The genes are TRBV7-2 and TRBJ2-5, with 7 positions matching TRBD1. The J segment lost 1 base and the V segment lost 0 bases, leaving 2 bases of the junction unmatched. This CDR3 comprises 15 residues. Germline CDR1 and CDR2: SGHTA and FQGNSA. CDR3 nucleotide sequence: TGTGCCAGCAGCTTAGCAGGGACAGTCCAAGAGACCCAGTACTTC. This sequence encodes CASSLAGTVQETQYF.

As regards this clone: This likely came from a read error, as a far larger clone is one base away. This CDR3 fails to terminate in the conserved phenylalanine or tryptophan, so it likely reflects a read error. Other nucleotide sequences in the sample specify the same CDR3. J is TRBJ1-2 and V is TRBV30, with no clear D. This CDR3 region has 12 residues. In germline, CDR1 is GTSNPN, CDR2 SVGIG (reference sequence). Trimming left V 2 bases short and J 4 bases short, with 8 bases between. The CDR3: CAWSRPTYGYTL. CDR3 sequence (DNA): TGTGCCTGGAGTCGACCGACCTATGGCTACACCCTC.

The V gene is TRBV27, the J gene TRBJ2-7, with 7 bases matching TRBD1. V gave up 5 bases and J gave up 2 bases; unmatched junction bases: 9. Germline loops: CDR1 MNHEY, CDR2 SMNVEV (reference sequence). The CDR3 consists of 15 residues. CDR3 in DNA: TGTGCCAGCAGTCGACAGGGAATAAGGGCCTACGAGCAGTACTTC. This translates into CASSRQGIRAYEQYF.

This chain links TRBV4-3 with TRBJ1-3; 9 nucleotides align to TRBD1. Germline values: CDR1 LGHNA, CDR2 YSLEER. With V trimmed by 4 bases and J by 3 bases, 16 bases remained unmatched. The CDR3 covers 19 residues. CDR3 sequence reads: CASSRTPDRGALYGNTIYF. The DNA of the CDR3 is TGCGCCAGCAGCCGGACACCGGACAGGGGAGCCCTTTATGGAAACACCATATATTTT.

A word on this clone: This probably arose from a read error, given a far larger clone one base away. Distinct nucleotide sequences in the sample also encode this CDR3. The J gene is TRBJ2-4, the V gene TRBV4-1, with D possibly being TRBD1 (6 bases). CDR1 is MGHRA and CDR2 is YSYEKL in the germline V gene. The CDR3 extends over 15 amino acids. The ends were cut back, 4 bases at V and 4 bases at J, with 14 bases in the middle. CDR3 DNA sequence: TGCGCCAGCAGCCCCGGGCGGCAGGGGAAAAACATTCAGTACTTC. It specifies CASSPGRQGKNIQYF.

The rearrangement uses TRBV28 and TRBJ2-1; no firm D call. Germline values: CDR1 MDHEN, CDR2 SYDVKM. Trimming pared 2 bases from V and 8 bases from J, leaving 16 bases between. The CDR3 runs 15 residues. The CDR3 coding sequence is TGTGCCAGCAGTTTAGGGGTTTTGGTGAGCTATGAGCAGTTCTTC. It is translated as CASSLGVLVSYEQFF. Together with reference TRBV28 and TRBJ2-1, the CDR3 gives the full variable domain: DVKVTQSSRYLVKRTGEKVFLECVQDMDHENMFWYRQDPGLGLRLIYFSYDVKMKEKGDIPEGYSVSREKKERFSLILESASTNQTSMYLCASSLGVLVSYEQFFGPGTRLTVL.

In nucleotides, the CDR3 is TGCAGCGTTGGAGGATTTGGGGGAGCTAACTATGGCTACACCTTC. Translated: CSVGGFGGANYGYTF. This chain uses TRBV29-1 with TRBJ1-2, with D perhaps matching TRBD1 (5 bases). The germline V gene encodes CDR1 SQVTM and CDR2 ANQGSEA. The length of the CDR3 is 15 residues. The V and J ends lost 4 bases and 0 bases respectively, with 15 bases between them.

About this clone: Given a much more abundant clone one base away, this may be a read error. V gene TRBV11-2 combines with J gene TRBJ2-4; TRBD2 agrees at 13 bases. From germline, CDR1 is SGHAT and CDR2 FQNNGV. The CDR3 has 19 residues. CDR3 sequence: CASSSGLAGPRGAKNLQYF. In nucleotides, the CDR3 is TGTGCCAGCAGCTCGGGACTAGCGGGACCTAGAGGGGCCAAAAACCTTCAGTACTTC.

The CDR3: CASSDRVRNTEAFF. The CDR3 region has the DNA TGTGCCAGCAGTGACAGGGTGCGGAACACTGAAGCTTTCTTT. The rearrangement joins TRBV6-1 to TRBJ1-1; perhaps TRBD1 as D (5 bases). The CDR3 has 14 residues. Looked up from germline, CDR1 is MNHNS and CDR2 is SASEGT. With 3 bases removed from V and 1 base from J, the gap between germline ends came to 9 bases.

J is TRBJ2-1 and V is TRBV29-1; the D gene could be TRBD1 or TRBD2 (6 bases each). V was shortened by 4 bases and J by 0 bases, with 10 bases between the two germline ends. CDR1 is SQVTM, CDR2 ANQGSEA, per germline. CDR3 size: 14 residues. The CDR3 reads CSVGGASSYNEQFF. The CDR3 DNA is TGCAGCGTTGGGGGGGCGAGCTCCTACAATGAGCAGTTCTTC.

In this sample, this clone turned up many times. This CDR3 reads CASSTSGSRSYEQYF. The CDR3 coding sequence is TGCGCCAGCAGTACTAGCGGGAGTAGATCCTACGAGCAGTACTTC. V and J are TRBV5-1 and TRBJ2-5, with 11 bases identical to TRBD2. The closer fit of TRBJ2-7 to the DNA end suggests the J call may be wrong. The CDR3 consists of 15 residues. Germline V gene sequence: CDR1 SGHRS, CDR2 YFSETQ.

V is TRBV29-1 and J is TRBJ2-2; D tentatively reads TRBD1 or TRBD2 (5 bases each). The CDR3 loop spans 14 amino acids. V gave up 3 bases and J gave up 1 base, with 9 bases separating them. Germline V gives CDR1 SQVTM, CDR2 ANQGSEA. For the CDR3, the DNA is TGCAGCGTTGAGCGAGGGGTGAACACCGGGGAGCTGTTTTTT. Translated, it gives CSVERGVNTGELFF.

This chain connects TRBV7-8 to TRBJ1-5, with TRBD1 as a possible D gene (5 bases). The CDR3 extends over 14 amino acids. The germline V and J ends were trimmed by 6 bases and 0 bases, with 9 bases remaining between them. The germline gives CDR1 SGHVS, CDR2 FQNEAQ. CDR3 in DNA: TGTGCCAGCAGAGGGGCTTATAGCAATCAGCCCCAGCATTTT. Protein: CASRGAYSNQPQHF.